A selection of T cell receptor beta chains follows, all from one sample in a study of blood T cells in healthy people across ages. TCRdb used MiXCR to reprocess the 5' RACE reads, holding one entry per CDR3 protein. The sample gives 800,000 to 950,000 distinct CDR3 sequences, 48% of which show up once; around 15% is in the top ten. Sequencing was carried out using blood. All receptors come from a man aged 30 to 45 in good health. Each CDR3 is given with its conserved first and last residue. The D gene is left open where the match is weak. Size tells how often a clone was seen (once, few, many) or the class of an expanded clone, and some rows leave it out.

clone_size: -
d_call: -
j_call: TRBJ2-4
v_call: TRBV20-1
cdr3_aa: CSARTGILEQYF
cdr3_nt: TGCAGTGCTAGAACAGGGATTTTGGAGCAGTACTTC

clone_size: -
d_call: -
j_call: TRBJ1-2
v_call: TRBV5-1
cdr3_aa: CASRHPESYGYTF
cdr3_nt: TGCGCCAGCAGACACCCGGAATCCTATGGCTACACCTTC

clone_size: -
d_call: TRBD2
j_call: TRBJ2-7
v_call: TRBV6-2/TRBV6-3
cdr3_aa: CASSPGTSGSGSYEQYF
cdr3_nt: TGTGCCAGCAGCCCCGGGACTAGCGGGAGCGGATCCTACGAGCAGTACTTC

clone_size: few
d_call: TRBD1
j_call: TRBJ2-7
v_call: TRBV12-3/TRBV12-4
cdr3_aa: CASSSQSPGQGASYEQYF
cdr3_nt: TGTGCCAGCAGTTCTCAGAGTCCGGGACAGGGGGCTTCCTACGAGCAGTACTTC

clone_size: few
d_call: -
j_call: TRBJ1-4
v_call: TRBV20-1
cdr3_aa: CSARQGGEKLFF
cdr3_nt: TGCAGTGCTAGGCAGGGCGGTGAAAAACTGTTTTTT

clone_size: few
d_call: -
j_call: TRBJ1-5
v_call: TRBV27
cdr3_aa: CASSLRRNQPQHF
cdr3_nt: TGTGCCAGCAGTTTAAGGAGGAATCAGCCCCAGCATTTT

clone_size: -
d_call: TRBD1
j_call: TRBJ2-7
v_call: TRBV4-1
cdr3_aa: CASSQKTGFAYEQYF
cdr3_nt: TGCGCCAGCAGCCAAAAGACAGGGTTTGCGTACGAGCAGTACTTC

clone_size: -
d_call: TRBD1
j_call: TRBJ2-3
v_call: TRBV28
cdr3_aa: CASTLGQGDTDTQYF
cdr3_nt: TGTGCCAGCACCTTAGGACAGGGGGACACAGATACGCAGTATTTT

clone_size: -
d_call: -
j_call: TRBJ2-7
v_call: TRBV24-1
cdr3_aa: CATQGPESYEQYF
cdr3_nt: TGTGCCACCCAAGGGCCGGAGTCCTACGAGCAGTACTTC

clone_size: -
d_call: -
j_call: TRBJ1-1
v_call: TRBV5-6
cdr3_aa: CASSSRSLSEAFF
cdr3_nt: TGTGCCAGCAGCTCCCGGTCCCTTTCTGAAGCTTTCTTT

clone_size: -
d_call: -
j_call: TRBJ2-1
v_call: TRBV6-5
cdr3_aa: CASSPSLSPAEQFF
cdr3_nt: TGTGCCAGCAGTCCATCCTTGAGCCCAGCTGAGCAGTTCTTC

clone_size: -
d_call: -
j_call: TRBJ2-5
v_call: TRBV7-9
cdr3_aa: CASSLEQATQYF
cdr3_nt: TGTGCCAGCAGCCTCGAACAGGCGACCCAGTACTTC

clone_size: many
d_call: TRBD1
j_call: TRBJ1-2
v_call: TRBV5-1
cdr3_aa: CASSKGADTFYGYTF
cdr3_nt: TGCGCCAGCAGTAAGGGGGCCGATACGTTCTATGGCTACACCTTC

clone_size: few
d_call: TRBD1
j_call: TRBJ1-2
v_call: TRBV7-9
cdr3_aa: CASSPQNRQGGSAGYTF
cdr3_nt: TGTGCCAGCAGCCCCCAAAACAGACAGGGAGGGAGCGCTGGCTACACCTTC

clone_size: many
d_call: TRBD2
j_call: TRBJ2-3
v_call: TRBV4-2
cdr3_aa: CASSQRGGATDTQYF
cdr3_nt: TGTGCCAGCAGCCAACGGGGGGGGGCGACAGATACGCAGTATTTT

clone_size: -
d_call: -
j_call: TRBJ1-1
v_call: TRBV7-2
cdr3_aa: CASSFINTEAFF
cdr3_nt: TGTGCCAGCAGCTTCATCAACACTGAAGCTTTCTTT

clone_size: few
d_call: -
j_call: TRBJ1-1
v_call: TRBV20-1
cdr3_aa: CSAPKATGENTEAFF
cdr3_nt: TGCAGTGCCCCCAAAGCGACAGGTGAGAACACTGAAGCTTTCTTT

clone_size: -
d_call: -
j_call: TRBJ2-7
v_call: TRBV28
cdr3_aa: CASSPPPGSTDEQYF
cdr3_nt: TGTGCCAGCAGTCCTCCCCCCGGGAGCACCGACGAGCAGTACTTC

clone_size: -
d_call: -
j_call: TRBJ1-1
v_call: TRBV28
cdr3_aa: CASRPPNGGTEAFF
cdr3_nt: TGTGCCAGCAGGCCCCCTAACGGGGGCACTGAAGCTTTCTTT

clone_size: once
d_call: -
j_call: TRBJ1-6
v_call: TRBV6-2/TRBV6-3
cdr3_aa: CASSYASPPLHF
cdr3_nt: TGTGCCAGCAGTTACGCGAGTCCACCCCTCCACTTT

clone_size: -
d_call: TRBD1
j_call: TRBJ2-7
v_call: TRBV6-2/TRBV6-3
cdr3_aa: CASSFPGQAYNEQYF
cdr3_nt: TGTGCCAGCAGTTTCCCGGGACAGGCCTACAATGAGCAGTACTTC

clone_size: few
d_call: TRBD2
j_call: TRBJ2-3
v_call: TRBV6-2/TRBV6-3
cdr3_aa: CASTRGSGVTDTQYF
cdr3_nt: TGTGCCAGCACCCGGGGTAGCGGGGTCACAGATACGCAGTATTTT

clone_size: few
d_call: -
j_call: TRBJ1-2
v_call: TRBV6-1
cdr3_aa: CASSGGVNYGYTF
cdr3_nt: TGTGCCAGCAGTGGAGGCGTTAACTATGGCTACACCTTC

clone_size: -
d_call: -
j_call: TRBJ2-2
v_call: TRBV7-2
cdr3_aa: CASSLAGGSVTGELFF
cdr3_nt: TGTGCCAGCAGCTTAGCGGGGGGTAGCGTCACCGGGGAGCTGTTTTTT

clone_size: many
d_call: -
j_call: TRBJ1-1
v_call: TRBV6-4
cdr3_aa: CASSDGDNTEAFF
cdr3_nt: TGTGCCAGCAGTGACGGGGACAACACTGAAGCTTTCTTT

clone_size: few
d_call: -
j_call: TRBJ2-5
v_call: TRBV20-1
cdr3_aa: CSARPPAVQETQYF
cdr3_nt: TGCAGTGCTAGGCCTCCGGCTGTCCAAGAGACCCAGTACTTC

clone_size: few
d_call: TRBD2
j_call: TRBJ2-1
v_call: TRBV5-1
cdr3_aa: CASSPGLAGGYSSYNEQFF
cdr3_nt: TGCGCCAGCAGCCCGGGACTAGCGGGGGGGTATAGCTCCTACAATGAGCAGTTCTTC

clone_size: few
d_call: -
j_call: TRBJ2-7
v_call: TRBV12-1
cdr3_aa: CASSFYGRILPEQYF
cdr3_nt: TGTGCCAGCAGCTTTTACGGCAGGATCCTACCCGAGCAGTACTTC

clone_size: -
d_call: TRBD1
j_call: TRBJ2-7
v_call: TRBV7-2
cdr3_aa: CASSSTVGQARSEQYF
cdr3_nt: TGTGCCAGCAGCTCCACCGTCGGACAGGCCCGGTCAGAACAGTACTTC

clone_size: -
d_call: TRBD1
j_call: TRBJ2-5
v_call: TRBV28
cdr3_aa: CASSHRDRDAVTQYF
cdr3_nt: TGTGCCAGCAGTCACAGAGACAGGGATGCAGTGACCCAGTACTTC

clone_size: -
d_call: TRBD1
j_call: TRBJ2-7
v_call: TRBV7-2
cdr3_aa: CASRRTGRGTYEQYF
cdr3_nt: TGTGCCAGCAGACGGACAGGGAGAGGTACCTACGAGCAGTACTTC

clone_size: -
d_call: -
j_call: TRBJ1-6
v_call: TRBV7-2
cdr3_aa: CASNTRGAPSPLHF
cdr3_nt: TGTGCCAGCAACACCCGCGGGGCCCCCTCACCCCTCCACTTT

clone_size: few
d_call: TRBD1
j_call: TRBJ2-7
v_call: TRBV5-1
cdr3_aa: CASSGGTGGSYEQYF
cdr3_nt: TGCGCCAGCAGCGGAGGGACAGGCGGCTCCTACGAGCAGTACTTC

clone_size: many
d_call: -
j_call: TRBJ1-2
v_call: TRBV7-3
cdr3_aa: CASSLKPDGFYGYTF
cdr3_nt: TGTGCCAGCAGCTTAAAGCCCGACGGATTCTATGGCTACACCTTC

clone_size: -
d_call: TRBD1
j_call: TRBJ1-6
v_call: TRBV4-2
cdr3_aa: CASSQDPDRGQNSPLHF
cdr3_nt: TGTGCCAGCAGCCAAGATCCGGACAGGGGGCAAAATTCACCCCTCCACTTT

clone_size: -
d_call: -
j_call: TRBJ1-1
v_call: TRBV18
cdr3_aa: CASSPPQNTEAFF
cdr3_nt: TGTGCCAGCTCACCACCTCAGAACACTGAAGCTTTCTTT

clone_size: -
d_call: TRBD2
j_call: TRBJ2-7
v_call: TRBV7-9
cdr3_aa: CASSLALSGGYYEQYF
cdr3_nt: TGTGCCAGCAGCTTAGCTTTGAGCGGGGGGTACTACGAGCAGTACTTC